The 30 T cell receptor beta chains reported below all come from one sample, sequenced in a study of T cells expressing NK-cell markers (TCRdb year 2020). Preparation of the library involved 5' RACE. This sample was sequenced with an Illumina HiSeq 2000. Reads reprocessed by TCRdb are summarized as one entry per CDR3 protein sequence, and DNA is absent. The table of this sample itemizes 500,000 to 600,000 distinct CDR3 sequences. The ten largest clones add up to approximately 3.5% of the sample. Material for sequencing was blood T cells: a sorted CD56 or NKG2C T cell subset, CD4+ or CD8+ T cells, or bulk PBMC T cells (not recorded which). These receptors came from a man between 18 and 29 years old in good health. Donor details come from another sample of the same person, matched by shared clones.

The chain joins TRBV5-1 to TRBJ2-2; TCRdb lists TRBD2, though no DNA is available to test this call. Germline loops: CDR1 SGHRS, CDR2 YFSETQ. The CDR3 length is 20 residues. This CDR3 reads CASSLVVTSGRVAGTGELFF.

This chain uses TRBV12-3 or TRBV12-4 with TRBJ2-5. The CDR3 loop spans 14 amino acids. The CDR3: CASSLLGSLETQYF.

The chain uses TRBV27 and TRBJ1-5; the D call from TCRdb, TRBD1, cannot be confirmed without DNA. The CDR3 is 17 amino acids. Germline CDR1 and CDR2: MNHEY and SMNVEV (reference sequence). CDR3 sequence reads: CASSLSQGKYSNQPQHF.

The J gene is TRBJ2-2, the V gene TRBV11-2; TCRdb's D call, TRBD2, is unchecked because there is no DNA. Germline CDR1 reads SGHAT; CDR2 reads FQNNGV. The CDR3 runs 15 residues. CDR3 loop: CASSPSGPWGGELFF. Complete variable domain (other parts from reference TRBV11-2 and TRBJ2-2): EAGVAQSPRYKIIEKRQSVAFWCNPISGHATLYWYQQILGQGPKLLIQFQNNGVVDDSQLPKDRFSAERLKGVDSTLKIQPAKLEDSAVYLCASSPSGPWGGELFFGEGSRLTVL.

The chain joins TRBV6-1 to TRBJ1-6; the D gene TCRdb calls, TRBD1, cannot be checked with no DNA. Germline lookup yields CDR1 MNHNS and CDR2 SASEGT. The CDR3 has 16 residues. CDR3 protein: CASSDTGGARNSPLHF.

The chain employs TRBV7-9 and TRBJ1-4; absent DNA, TCRdb's TRBD1 call cannot be checked. Germline loops: CDR1 SEHNR, CDR2 FQNEAQ (reference sequence). The CDR3 covers 14 residues. CDR3 in amino acids: CASGDRKNNEKLFF. Combining the CDR3 with reference TRBV7-9 and TRBJ1-4 gives the whole variable domain DTGVSQNPRHKITKRGQNVTFRCDPISEHNRLYWYRQTLGQGPEFLTYFQNEAQLEKSRLLSDRFSAERPKGSFSTLEIQRTEQGDSAMYLCASGDRKNNEKLFFGSGTQLSVL.

The chain is built from TRBV20-1 and TRBJ2-5; TCRdb returns TRBD1, unconfirmable since there is no DNA. CDR1 is DFQATT, CDR2 SNEGSKA, per germline (reference sequence). There are 16 residues in the CDR3. CDR3: CSARDLGPGIQETQYF.

This CDR3 is CATSDPPGQGKDTQYF. The rearrangement uses TRBV24-1 and TRBJ2-3; there is no DNA to check the TCRdb D call of TRBD1. CDR1 is KGHDR and CDR2 is SFDVKD in the germline V gene. The CDR3 consists of 16 residues.

This rearrangement joins TRBV20-1 to TRBJ2-5; TCRdb picks TRBD2, but there is no DNA to check that call. The germline gives CDR1 DFQATT, CDR2 SNEGSKA (reference sequence). The CDR3 has 16 residues. The CDR3 region is CSARDVLAGVSETQYF.

The chain couples TRBV28 to TRBJ2-3; the D call from TCRdb, TRBD1, cannot be confirmed without DNA. The CDR3 consists of 16 residues. Looked up from germline, CDR1 is MDHEN and CDR2 is SYDVKM. The CDR3 here is CASSLGTGPITDTQYF.

The chain uses TRBV7-6 and TRBJ2-3; the D call of TRBD1 rests on TCRdb alone, since no DNA is present to check it. Germline V lookup: CDR1 SGHVS, CDR2 FNYEAQ. The CDR3 loop spans 13 amino acids. CDR3: CASSFGGRNTQYF.

The V call is TRBV10-3, the J call TRBJ2-2; there is no DNA to check the TCRdb D call of TRBD1. CDR1 and CDR2 (germline): ENHRY, SYGVKD. The CDR3 loop spans 13 amino acids. This CDR3 is CAISEEPGGELFF.

The V gene is TRBV5-1, the J gene TRBJ2-3; TCRdb calls TRBD2, which cannot be checked without DNA. This CDR3 is built from 15 residues. Germline values: CDR1 SGHRS, CDR2 YFSETQ. CDR3 in amino acids: CASSETAGLTDTQYF.

The chain couples TRBV6-5 to TRBJ1-5. Germline V gene lookup returns CDR1 MNHEY and CDR2 SVGAGI. CDR3 length: 15 residues. The CDR3 here is CASSYSGKGNQPQHF.

The V call is TRBV27, the J call TRBJ2-3. This CDR3 has 15 residues. Germline CDR1 is MNHEY and CDR2 is SMNVEV (reference sequence). The CDR3 region is CASSVGRYSTDTQYF.

This chain connects TRBV4-3 to TRBJ2-3; TCRdb designates TRBD1, a call that cannot be tested without DNA. Germline CDR1 reads LGHNA; CDR2 reads YSLEER. This CDR3 has 18 amino acids. The CDR3 sequence: CASSQRIGQGSDTDTQYF.

The chain recombines TRBV30 with TRBJ2-1; the D gene TCRdb calls, TRBD1, cannot be checked with no DNA. This CDR3 has 13 amino acids. Germline V gene lookup returns CDR1 GTSNPN and CDR2 SVGIG (reference sequence). The CDR3 here is CAWSEGRGFSQFF.

The CDR3: CSARFQAETQYF. The V and J genes are TRBV20-1 and TRBJ2-5. The CDR3 covers 12 residues. CDR1 is DFQATT, CDR2 SNEGSKA, per germline (reference sequence).

The chain carries TRBV5-1 and TRBJ1-2; TCRdb's D call of TRBD1 is untestable without DNA. The CDR3 totals 17 residues. CDR1 and CDR2 (germline): SGHRS, YFSETQ. This chain's CDR3 is CASSGRQGAIGAYGYTF.

The chain links TRBV6-1 to TRBJ1-3. This CDR3 comprises 14 residues. Germline-derived CDR1 and CDR2 are MNHNS and SASEGT. The chain's CDR3 is CASNGLNSGNTIYF.

This rearrangement joins TRBV29-1 to TRBJ2-7; TCRdb names TRBD1, which stays unverified in the absence of DNA. Germline CDR1 SQVTM, CDR2 ANQGSEA. The CDR3 extends over 13 amino acids. CDR3 sequence: CSVYPGHNYEQYF.

The chain joins TRBV12-3 or TRBV12-4 to TRBJ2-1; checking the TCRdb D call of TRBD2 is not possible without DNA. This CDR3 is built from 17 residues. The CDR3 spells CASRSSGGASGKDEQFF.

CDR3 protein: CATQDVAGELFF. The V call is TRBV5-1, the J call TRBJ2-2. This CDR3 contains 12 residues. The germline V gene has CDR1 SGHRS and CDR2 YFSETQ.

The V gene is TRBV5-1, the J gene TRBJ2-3. The CDR3 loop spans 15 amino acids. Germline V gives CDR1 SGHRS, CDR2 YFSETQ. The chain's CDR3 is CASRLTGTRRDTQYF.

The chain employs TRBV10-3 and TRBJ1-1. The germline gives CDR1 ENHRY, CDR2 SYGVKD. This CDR3 is built from 13 residues. CDR3 in amino acids: CATDAFGFTEAFF.

The chain links TRBV9 to TRBJ2-2; as DNA is missing, the TRBD2 call by TCRdb cannot be tested. This CDR3 contains 17 residues. Germline CDR1 and CDR2: SGDLS and YYNGEE. CDR3 residues: CASSVAGLAGTTGELFF.

This chain links TRBV7-9 with TRBJ1-4; the TCRdb D gene call, TRBD1, has no DNA to confirm it. Germline V gene lookup returns CDR1 SEHNR and CDR2 FQNEAQ (reference sequence). The CDR3 has 17 amino acids. The chain's CDR3 is CASSRDRALATNEKLFF.

V is TRBV27 and J is TRBJ1-5. The CDR3 sequence is 15 residues long. CDR1 and CDR2 from the germline V gene are MNHEY and SMNVEV (reference sequence). CDR3 loop: CASSLFNGGNQPQHF.

The V and J genes are TRBV24-1 and TRBJ2-1. Germline V gives CDR1 KGHDR, CDR2 SFDVKD. The CDR3 runs 15 residues. The CDR3 protein is CATSDERETYNEQFF.

The chain joins TRBV12-3 or TRBV12-4 to TRBJ2-5; TCRdb gives TRBD1 as the D gene, but with no DNA this cannot be confirmed. CDR3 length equals 17 residues. CDR3 loop: CASRQGVWGRGLKTQYF.